This T cell receptor (beta chain) was sequenced for a study of T cell repertoires in aging, cancer and after chemotherapy. Study as a whole: Donors were grouped into six age bands spanning 30 or younger through 70 or older. Study results and limitations: Loss of evenness, beyond lost richness, contributed to age-related TCR diversity decline in cancer patients. Across the chemotherapy interval, each cancer cohort showed higher median generation probability, suggesting thymic rebound.

Notes on this clonotype: What it recognizes is unknown.

Peripheral blood genomic DNA, not sorted cells or RNA, was the template. Multiplex touch-down PCR with TRB-A/B primers amplified rearranged V-D-J TRB sequences. Via MiXCR, TCRdb re-called the multiplex PCR reads, giving one row per CDR3 protein. The data contain 800 to 1,100 distinct CDR3 sequences, about nine tenths of them seen just once; the ten biggest clones take up about 4.2%. V was pared by 5 bases and J by 2 bases, with 16 bases between. The CDR3 consists of 15 residues. Germline CDR1 reads SGHTA; CDR2 reads FQGNSA. This sequence originates from a human donor with a solid tumor. The sample taken for sequencing was blood. The chain carries TRBV7-2 and TRBJ2-7, with D perhaps assigned TRBD1 or TRBD2 (5 bases each). CDR3 bases: TGTGCCAGCAGCCCACCGGGACCAGACCCCTACGAGCAGTACTTC. Translated, it gives CASSPPGPDPYEQYF.